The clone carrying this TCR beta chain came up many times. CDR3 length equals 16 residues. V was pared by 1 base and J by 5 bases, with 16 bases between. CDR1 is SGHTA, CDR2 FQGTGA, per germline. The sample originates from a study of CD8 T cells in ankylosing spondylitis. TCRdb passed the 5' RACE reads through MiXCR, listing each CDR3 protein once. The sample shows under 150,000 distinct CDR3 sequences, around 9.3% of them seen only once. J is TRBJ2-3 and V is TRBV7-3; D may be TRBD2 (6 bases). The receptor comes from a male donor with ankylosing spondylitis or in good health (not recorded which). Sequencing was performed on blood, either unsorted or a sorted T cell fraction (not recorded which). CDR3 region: CASSLNPWGVGDTQYF. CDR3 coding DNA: TGTGCCAGCAGCTTAAACCCCTGGGGGGTTGGAGATACGCAGTATTTT.